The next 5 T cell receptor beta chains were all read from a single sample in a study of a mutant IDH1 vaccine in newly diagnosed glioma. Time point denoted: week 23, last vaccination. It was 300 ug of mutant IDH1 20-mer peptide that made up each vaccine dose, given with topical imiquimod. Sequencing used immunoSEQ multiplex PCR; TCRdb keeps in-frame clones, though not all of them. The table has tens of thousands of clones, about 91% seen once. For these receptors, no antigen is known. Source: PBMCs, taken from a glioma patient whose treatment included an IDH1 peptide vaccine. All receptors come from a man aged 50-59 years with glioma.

The CDR3 spells CASSPRTGNTEAFF. Here the CDR3 DNA reads TGTGCCAGCAGCCCTCGGACGGGGAACACTGAAGCTTTCTTT. J is TRBJ1-1 and V is TRBV5-4; D not certain. Trimming cost V 4 bases and J 1 base, with 11 bases left between them. CDR1 is SGHNT, CDR2 YYREEE, per germline (reference sequence). The CDR3 length is 14 residues.

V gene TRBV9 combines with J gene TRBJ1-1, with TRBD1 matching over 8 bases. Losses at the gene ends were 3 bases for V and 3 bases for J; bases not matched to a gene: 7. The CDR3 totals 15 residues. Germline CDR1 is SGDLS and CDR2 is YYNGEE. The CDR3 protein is CASSGGTGGYTEAFF. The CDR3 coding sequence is TGTGCCAGCAGCGGGGGGACAGGCGGCTACACTGAAGCTTTCTTT.

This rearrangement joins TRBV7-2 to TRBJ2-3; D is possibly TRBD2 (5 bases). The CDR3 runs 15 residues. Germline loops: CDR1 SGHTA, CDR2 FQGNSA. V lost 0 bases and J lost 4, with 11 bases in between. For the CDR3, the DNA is TGTGCCAGCAGCTTAGCCGATCCTAGCTCAGATACGCAGTATTTT. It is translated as CASSLADPSSDTQYF.

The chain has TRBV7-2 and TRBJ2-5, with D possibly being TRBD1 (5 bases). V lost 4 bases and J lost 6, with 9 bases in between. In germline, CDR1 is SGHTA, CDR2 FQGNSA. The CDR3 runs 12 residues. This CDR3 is CASSSRAQTQYF. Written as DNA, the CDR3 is TGTGCCAGCAGCTCCAGGGCCCAGACCCAGTACTTC.

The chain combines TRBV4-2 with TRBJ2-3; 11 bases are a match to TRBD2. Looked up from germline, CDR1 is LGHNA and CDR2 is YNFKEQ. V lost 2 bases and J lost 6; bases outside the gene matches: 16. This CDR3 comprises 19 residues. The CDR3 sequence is CASSQFLTSGGSERDTQYF. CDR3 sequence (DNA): TGTGCCAGCAGCCAATTTTTAACTAGCGGGGGCTCAGAAAGGGATACGCAGTATTTT.